One and the same sample provided the 3 T cell receptor beta chains below, sequenced in a study of OX40 agonist ivuxolimab in advanced cancers. Measured with immunoSEQ multiplex PCR; TCRdb has only the in-frame clones, and not every one. The repertoire holds 80,000 to 85,000 clones, with about 86% as singletons. This specimen was CD4+ or CD8+ T cells sorted from blood, taken in a trial of the OX40 agonist ivuxolimab. The receptors were gathered from an adult with an advanced solid tumor such as melanoma, head and neck, liver or kidney cancer.

V gene TRBV2 combines with J gene TRBJ1-5; the D is unclear. The CDR3 is made up of 13 amino acids. Trimming took off 8 bases at V and 5 bases at J, with 13 bases between the two ends. CDR1 and CDR2 (germline): SNHLY, FYNNEI. The CDR3 DNA sequence: TGTGCCAGCCTGGGCCAGGATTATCAGCCCCAGCATTTT. This gives the protein CASLGQDYQPQHF.

The CDR3 bases are TGTGCCAGCAGCCCGGGTAGTATCCTGGACAATGAGCAGTTCTTC. Translated: CASSPGSILDNEQFF. V gene TRBV11-3 combines with J gene TRBJ2-1; no definite D call. Germline loops: CDR1 SGHNT, CDR2 YENEEA. Trimming took off 5 bases at V and 5 bases at J, with 16 bases between the two ends. The CDR3 has 15 residues.

The chain uses TRBV18 and TRBJ2-1, with unresolved D. CDR3 length equals 13 residues. Trimming stripped 3 bases from V and 5 bases from J, with 8 bases between. Germline lookup yields CDR1 KGHSH and CDR2 LQKENI. CDR3 coding DNA: TGTGCCAGCTCACCGGGGTTGGACAATGAGCAGTTCTTC. It codes for CASSPGLDNEQFF.